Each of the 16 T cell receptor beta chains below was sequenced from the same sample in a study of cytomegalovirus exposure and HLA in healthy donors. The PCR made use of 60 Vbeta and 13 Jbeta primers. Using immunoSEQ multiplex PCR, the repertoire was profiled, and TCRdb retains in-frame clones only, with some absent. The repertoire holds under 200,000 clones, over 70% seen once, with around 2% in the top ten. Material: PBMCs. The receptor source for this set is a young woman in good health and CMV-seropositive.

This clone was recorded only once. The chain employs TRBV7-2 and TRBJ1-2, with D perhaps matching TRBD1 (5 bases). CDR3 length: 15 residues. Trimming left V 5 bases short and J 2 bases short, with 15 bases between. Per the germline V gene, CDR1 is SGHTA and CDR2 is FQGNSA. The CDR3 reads CASSPQGGVNYGYTF. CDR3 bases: TGTGCCAGCAGCCCCCAAGGAGGGGTGAACTATGGCTACACCTTC.

This CDR3 reads CASSIVGAADTQYF. DNA for the CDR3: TGTGCCAGCAGCATAGTAGGCGCGGCAGATACGCAGTATTTT. The rearrangement joins TRBV11-3 to TRBJ2-3; D uncertain. CDR3 length: 14 amino acids. V shed 5 bases and J shed 4 bases, with 13 bases lying between them. Germline V gene data show CDR1 as SGHNT and CDR2 as YENEEA. Together with reference TRBV11-3 and TRBJ2-3, the CDR3 gives the full variable domain: EAGVVQSPRYKIIEKKQPVAFWCNPISGHNTLYWYLQNLGQGPELLIRYENEEAVDDSQLPKDRFSAERLKGVDSTLKIQPAELGDSAVYLCASSIVGAADTQYFGPGTRLTVL.

CDR3 sequence (DNA): TGTGCCAGCAGTTTCTTAGCCCAGGGCCTGAACACTGAAGCTTTCTTT. It yields the protein CASSFLAQGLNTEAFF. This sequence joins TRBV27 and TRBJ1-1; TRBD1 is a possible D gene (5 bases). Germline V lookup: CDR1 MNHEY, CDR2 SMNVEV (reference sequence). Trimming cost V 3 bases and J 0 bases, with 14 bases left between them. The CDR3 totals 16 residues.

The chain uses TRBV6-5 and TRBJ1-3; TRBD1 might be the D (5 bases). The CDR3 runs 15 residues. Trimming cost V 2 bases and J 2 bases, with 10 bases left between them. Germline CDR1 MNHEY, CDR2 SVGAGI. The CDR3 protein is CASSYGGGTGNTIYF. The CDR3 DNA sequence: TGTGCCAGCAGTTACGGGGGAGGTACTGGAAACACCATATATTTT.

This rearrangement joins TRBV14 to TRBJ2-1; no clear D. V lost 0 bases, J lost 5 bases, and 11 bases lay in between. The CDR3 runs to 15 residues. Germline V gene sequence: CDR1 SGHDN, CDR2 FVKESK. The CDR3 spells CASSQDPGQHNEQFF. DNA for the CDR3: TGTGCCAGCAGCCAAGATCCTGGGCAGCACAATGAGCAGTTCTTC.

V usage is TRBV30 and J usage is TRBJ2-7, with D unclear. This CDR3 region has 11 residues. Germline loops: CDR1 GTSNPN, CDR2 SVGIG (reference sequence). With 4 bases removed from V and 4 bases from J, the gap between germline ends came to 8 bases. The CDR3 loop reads CAWTREYEQYF. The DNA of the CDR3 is TGTGCCTGGACGAGAGAATACGAGCAGTACTTC.

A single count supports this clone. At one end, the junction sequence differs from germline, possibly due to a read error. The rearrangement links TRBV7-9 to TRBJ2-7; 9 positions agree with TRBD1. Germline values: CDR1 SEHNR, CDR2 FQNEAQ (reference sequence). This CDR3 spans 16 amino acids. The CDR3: CSSSLTPRDRVVEQYF. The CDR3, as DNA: TGTTCCAGCAGCTTGACACCCCGGGACAGGGTCGTCGAGCAGTACTTC.

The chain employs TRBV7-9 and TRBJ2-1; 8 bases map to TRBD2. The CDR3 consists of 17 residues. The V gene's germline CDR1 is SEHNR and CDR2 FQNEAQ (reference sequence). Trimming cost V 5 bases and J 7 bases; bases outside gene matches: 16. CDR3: CASSPTPGLGTWNEQFF. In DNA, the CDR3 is TGTGCCAGCAGCCCAACACCGGGACTAGGGACGTGGAATGAGCAGTTCTTC.

CDR3 in DNA: TGTGCCAGCAGCTTAACGACGGGGACTGAAGCTTTCTTT. It translates to CASSLTTGTEAFF. V is TRBV7-3 and J is TRBJ1-1; D is uncertain. V lost 0 bases and J lost 5, with 7 bases in between. The CDR3 has 13 amino acids. Per the germline V gene, CDR1 is SGHTA and CDR2 is FQGTGA.

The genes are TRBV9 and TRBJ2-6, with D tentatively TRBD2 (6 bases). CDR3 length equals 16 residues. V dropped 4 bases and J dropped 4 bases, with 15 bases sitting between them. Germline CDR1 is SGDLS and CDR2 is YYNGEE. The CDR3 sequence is CASSPHTAGGANVLTF. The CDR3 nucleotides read TGTGCCAGCAGCCCACACACTGCGGGGGGGGCCAACGTCCTGACTTTC. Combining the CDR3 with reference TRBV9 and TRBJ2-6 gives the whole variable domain DSGVTQTPKHLITATGQRVTLRCSPRSGDLSVYWYQQSLDQGLQFLIQYYNGEERAKGNILERFSAQQFPDLHSELNLSSLELGDSALYFCASSPHTAGGANVLTFGAGSRLTVL.

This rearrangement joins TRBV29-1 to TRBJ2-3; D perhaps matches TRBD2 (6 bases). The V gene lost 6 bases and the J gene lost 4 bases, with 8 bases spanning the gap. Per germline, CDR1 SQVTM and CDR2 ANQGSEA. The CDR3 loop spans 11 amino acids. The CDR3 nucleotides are TGCAGCGTAGGAGGGGCAGATACGCAGTATTTT. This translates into CSVGGADTQYF.

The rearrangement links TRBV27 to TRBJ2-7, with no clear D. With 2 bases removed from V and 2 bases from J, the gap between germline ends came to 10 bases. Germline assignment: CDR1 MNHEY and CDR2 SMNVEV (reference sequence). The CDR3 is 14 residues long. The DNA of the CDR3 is TGTGCCAGCAGTTTAGGGCAGTGGACCTACGAGCAGTACTTC. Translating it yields CASSLGQWTYEQYF.

This CDR3 reads CASSLVQQGAFF. As DNA, the CDR3 is TGTGCCAGCAGCTTAGTTCAACAGGGAGCTTTCTTT. The V and J genes are TRBV11-2 and TRBJ1-1; D is possibly TRBD1 (6 bases). This CDR3 is 12 amino acids long. Trimming stripped 1 base from V and 10 bases from J, with 10 bases between. Germline V gene lookup returns CDR1 SGHAT and CDR2 FQNNGV. The variable domain in full, completed from reference TRBV11-2 and TRBJ1-1, reads EAGVAQSPRYKIIEKRQSVAFWCNPISGHATLYWYQQILGQGPKLLIQFQNNGVVDDSQLPKDRFSAERLKGVDSTLKIQPAKLEDSAVYLCASSLVQQGAFFGQGTRLTVV.

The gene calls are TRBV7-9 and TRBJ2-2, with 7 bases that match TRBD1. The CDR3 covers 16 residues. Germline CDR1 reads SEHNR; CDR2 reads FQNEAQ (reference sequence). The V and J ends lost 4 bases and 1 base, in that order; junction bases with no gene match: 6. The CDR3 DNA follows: TGTGCCAGCAGCTCTCCGGGACAGATGAACACCGGGGAGCTGTTTTTT. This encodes CASSSPGQMNTGELFF.

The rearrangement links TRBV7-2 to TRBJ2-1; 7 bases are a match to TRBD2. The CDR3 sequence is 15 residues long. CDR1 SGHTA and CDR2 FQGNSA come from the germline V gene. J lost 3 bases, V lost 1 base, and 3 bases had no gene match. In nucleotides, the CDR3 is TGTGCCAGCAGCTTAGGACGGGGGGACTACAATGAGCAGTTCTTC. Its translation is CASSLGRGDYNEQFF.

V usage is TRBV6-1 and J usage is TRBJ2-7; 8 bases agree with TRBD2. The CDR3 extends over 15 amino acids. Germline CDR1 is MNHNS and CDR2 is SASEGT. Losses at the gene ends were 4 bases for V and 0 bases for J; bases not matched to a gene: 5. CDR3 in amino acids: CASSAGAGGSYEQYF. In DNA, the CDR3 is TGTGCCAGCAGTGCCGGGGCGGGGGGCTCCTACGAGCAGTACTTC.